This is a list of T cell receptor beta chains from one sample in a study of T-cell memory formation after mild COVID-19. MiXCR was run by TCRdb on the 5' RACE reads, yielding one entry per CDR3 protein. The repertoire includes around 200,000 distinct CDR3 sequences, over 20% of them detected once, and about 21% sits in the top ten. Sequencing input: PBMCs or a T cell subset sorted from them (not recorded which). The receptors here all came from an adult woman who had mild COVID-19 (a few samples of this study predate the infection). Cell type and time point are not known. Each CDR3 is given with its conserved first and last residue. Fields, in order: J gene, V gene, CDR3 protein.

>TRBJ2-7|TRBV5-1
CASSLAFQGPYEQYF
>TRBJ2-3|TRBV7-6
CASSRSGAGTDTQYF
>TRBJ2-5|TRBV4-1
CASSHGTGGSLETQYF
>TRBJ1-5|TRBV12-3/TRBV12-4
CASSPQGQPQHF
>TRBJ2-1|TRBV2
CASSTALQGVTLYNEQFF
>TRBJ2-5|TRBV9
CASSGGTGKETQYF
>TRBJ2-3|TRBV13
CASSPPMRGAGVYRTDTQYF
>TRBJ2-7|TRBV4-1
CASSQETGSDYEQYF
>TRBJ1-2|TRBV29-1
CSVDGAGYGYTF
>TRBJ1-6|TRBV7-9
CASSLEGHKAPLHF
>TRBJ2-7|TRBV5-1
CASSSTRRPYEQYF
>TRBJ2-2|TRBV7-8
CASHPRGPGELFF
>TRBJ1-1|TRBV27
CASSLSGLGTEAFF
>TRBJ2-5|TRBV24-1
CATSDIQGPETQYF
>TRBJ1-1|TRBV13
CASSLSVPNRGESEEGAFF
>TRBJ2-2|TRBV20-1
CSARDGGVETGELFF
>TRBJ2-7|TRBV4-1
CASSLNAAMSSYEQYF
>TRBJ1-3|TRBV29-1
CSGRDVGNTIYF
>TRBJ2-7|TRBV6-5
CASSYRNEQYF
>TRBJ1-1|TRBV5-1
CASSLEGNSGTEAFF
>TRBJ2-1|TRBV6-6
CASSSGLAGFYNEQFF
>TRBJ1-5|TRBV15
CATSRARNNQPQHF
>TRBJ2-7|TRBV19
CASSMRNYGSYEQYF
>TRBJ2-7|TRBV10-3
CATQGLAGGPPYEQYF
>TRBJ1-1|TRBV20-1
CSARSDRVGSTEAFF
>TRBJ2-2|TRBV7-9
CASSFRGGTGELFF
>TRBJ1-1|TRBV4-1
CASSQDLGPTEAFF
>TRBJ2-1|TRBV12-3/TRBV12-4
CASSWEGGLDEQFF
>TRBJ1-2|TRBV12-3/TRBV12-4
CASSAGASGYTF
>TRBJ1-4|TRBV7-6
CASSRDRDEKLFF
>TRBJ2-1|TRBV5-1
CASSLGQGADEQFF
>TRBJ1-5|TRBV2
CASRGGQGSHQPQHF
>TRBJ2-3|TRBV4-1
CASSQDPALLGGTDTQYF
>TRBJ1-1|TRBV4-1
CASSRGTNGEAFF
>TRBJ2-7|TRBV5-1
CASSLRGDPYEQYF
>TRBJ1-6|TRBV6-5
CASSERDRNSPLHF
>TRBJ1-1|TRBV7-9
CASSLDAGTEAFF
>TRBJ2-6|TRBV3-1
CASSQGHSAAGANVLTF
>TRBJ2-6|TRBV15
CAAGDRDSGANVLTF
>TRBJ2-7|TRBV4-3
CASSLLSGTQSYEQYF
>TRBJ2-1|TRBV7-8
CASSLVYQRESYNEQFF
>TRBJ2-7|TRBV11-2
CASSPPGINSYEQYF
>TRBJ2-7|TRBV9
CASSGGGSPTYEQYF
>TRBJ1-2|TRBV5-1
CASSLEDGRPYGYTF
>TRBJ2-7|TRBV12-3/TRBV12-4
CASSLGRLADRAYEQYF
>TRBJ1-1|TRBV20-1
CSAGMGTGYPEAFF
>TRBJ1-1|TRBV7-3
CASSLRGGWTEAFF
>TRBJ1-5|TRBV18
CASSPGAGGRSNQPQHF
>TRBJ2-7|TRBV5-5
CASSLGYGREQQYF
>TRBJ2-6|TRBV4-3
CASSQDGANVLTF
>TRBJ2-3|TRBV7-6
CASSFVHEAGDDTDTQYF